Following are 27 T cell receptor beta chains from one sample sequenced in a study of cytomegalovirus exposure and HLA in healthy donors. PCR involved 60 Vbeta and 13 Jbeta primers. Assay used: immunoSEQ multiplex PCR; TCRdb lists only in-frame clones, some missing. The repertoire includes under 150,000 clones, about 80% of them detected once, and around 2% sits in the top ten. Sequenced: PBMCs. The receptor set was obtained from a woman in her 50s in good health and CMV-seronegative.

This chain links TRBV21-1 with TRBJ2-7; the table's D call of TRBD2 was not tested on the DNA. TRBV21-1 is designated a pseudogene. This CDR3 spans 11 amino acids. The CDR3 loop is CASSNGSEQYF. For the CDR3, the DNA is TGTGCCAGCAGCAACGGTTCCGAGCAGTACTTC.

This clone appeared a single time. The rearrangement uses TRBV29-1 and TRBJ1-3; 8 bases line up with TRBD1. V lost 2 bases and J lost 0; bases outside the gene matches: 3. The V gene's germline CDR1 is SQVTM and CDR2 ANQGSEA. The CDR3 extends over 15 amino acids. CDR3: CSVETTGGSGNTIYF. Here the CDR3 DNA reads TGCAGCGTTGAAACAACAGGGGGCTCTGGAAACACCATATATTTT. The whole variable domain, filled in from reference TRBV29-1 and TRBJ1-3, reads SAVISQKPSRDICQRGTSLTIQCQVDSQVTMMFWYRQQPGQSLTLIATANQGSEATYESGFVIDKFPISRPNLTFSTLTVSNMSPEDSSIYLCSVETTGGSGNTIYFGEGSWLTVV.

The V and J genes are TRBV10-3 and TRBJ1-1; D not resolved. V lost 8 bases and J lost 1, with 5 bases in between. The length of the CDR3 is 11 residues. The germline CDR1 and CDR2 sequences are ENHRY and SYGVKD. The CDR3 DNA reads TGTGCCATCCGGTCGAACACTGAAGCTTTCTTT. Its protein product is CAIRSNTEAFF.

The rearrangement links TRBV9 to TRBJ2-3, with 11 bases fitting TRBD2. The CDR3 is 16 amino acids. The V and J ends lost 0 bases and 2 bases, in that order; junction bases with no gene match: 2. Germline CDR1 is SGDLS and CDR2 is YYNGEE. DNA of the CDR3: TGTGCCAGCAGCGTAGCTAGCGGGAGGTCCACAGATACGCAGTATTTT. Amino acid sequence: CASSVASGRSTDTQYF. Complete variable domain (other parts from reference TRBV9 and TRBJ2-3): DSGVTQTPKHLITATGQRVTLRCSPRSGDLSVYWYQQSLDQGLQFLIQYYNGEERAKGNILERFSAQQFPDLHSELNLSSLELGDSALYFCASSVASGRSTDTQYFGPGTRLTVL.

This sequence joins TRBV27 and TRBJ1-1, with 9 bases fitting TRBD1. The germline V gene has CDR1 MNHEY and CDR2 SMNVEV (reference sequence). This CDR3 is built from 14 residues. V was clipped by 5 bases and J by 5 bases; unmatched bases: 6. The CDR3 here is CASSPRQGGTEAFF. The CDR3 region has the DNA TGTGCCAGCAGTCCCCGACAGGGGGGGACTGAAGCTTTCTTT.

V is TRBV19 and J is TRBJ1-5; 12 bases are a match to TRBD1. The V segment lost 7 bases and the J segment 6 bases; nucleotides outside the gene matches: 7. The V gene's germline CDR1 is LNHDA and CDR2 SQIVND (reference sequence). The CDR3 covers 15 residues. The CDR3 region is CASTAWDRGLQPQHF. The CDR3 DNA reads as TGTGCCAGTACCGCCTGGGACAGGGGGCTTCAGCCCCAGCATTTT. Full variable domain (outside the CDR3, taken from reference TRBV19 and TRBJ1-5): DGGITQSPKYLFRKEGQNVTLSCEQNLNHDAMYWYRQDPGQGLRLIYYSQIVNDFQKGDIAEGYSVSREKKESFPLTVTSAQKNPTAFYLCASTAWDRGLQPQHFGDGTRLSIL.

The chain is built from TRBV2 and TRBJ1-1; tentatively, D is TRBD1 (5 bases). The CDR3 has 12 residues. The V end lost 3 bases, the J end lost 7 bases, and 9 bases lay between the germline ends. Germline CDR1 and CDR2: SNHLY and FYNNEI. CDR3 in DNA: TGTGCCAGCAGTGACAGGGTAGGTGAAGCTTTCTTT. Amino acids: CASSDRVGEAFF.

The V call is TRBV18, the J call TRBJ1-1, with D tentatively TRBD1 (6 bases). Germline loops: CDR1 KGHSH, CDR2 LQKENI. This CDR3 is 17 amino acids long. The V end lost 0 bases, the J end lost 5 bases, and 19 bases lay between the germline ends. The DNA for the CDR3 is TGTGCCAGCTCACCACCCGGTGGGGGCGCCCCTGTTACTGAAGCTTTCTTT. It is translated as CASSPPGGGAPVTEAFF. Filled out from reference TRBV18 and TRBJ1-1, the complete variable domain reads NAGVMQNPRHLVRRRGQEARLRCSPMKGHSHVYWYRQLPEEGLKFMVYLQKENIIDESGMPKERFSAEFPKEGPSILRIQQVVRGDSAAYFCASSPPGGGAPVTEAFFGQGTRLTVV.

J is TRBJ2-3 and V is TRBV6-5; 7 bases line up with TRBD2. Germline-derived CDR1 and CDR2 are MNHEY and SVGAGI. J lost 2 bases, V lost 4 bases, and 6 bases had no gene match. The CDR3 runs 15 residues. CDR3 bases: TGTGCCAGCAGTTCGGGGGAGGGGATCACAGATACGCAGTATTTT. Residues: CASSSGEGITDTQYF.

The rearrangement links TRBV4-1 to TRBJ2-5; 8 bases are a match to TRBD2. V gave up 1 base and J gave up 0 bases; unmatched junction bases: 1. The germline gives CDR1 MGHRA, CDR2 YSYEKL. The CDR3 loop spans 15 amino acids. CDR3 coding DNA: TGCGCCAGCAGCCAAGGACTAGCGAACCAAGAGACCCAGTACTTC. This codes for CASSQGLANQETQYF.

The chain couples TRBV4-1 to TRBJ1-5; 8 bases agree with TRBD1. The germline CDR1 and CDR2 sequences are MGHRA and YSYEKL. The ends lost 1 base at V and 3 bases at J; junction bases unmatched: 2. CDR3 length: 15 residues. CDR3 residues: CASSQADRVNQPQHF. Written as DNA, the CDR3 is TGCGCCAGCAGCCAAGCGGACAGGGTCAATCAGCCCCAGCATTTT.

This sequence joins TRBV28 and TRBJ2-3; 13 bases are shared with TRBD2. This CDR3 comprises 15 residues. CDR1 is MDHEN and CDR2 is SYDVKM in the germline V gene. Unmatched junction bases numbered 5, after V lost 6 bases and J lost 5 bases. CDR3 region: CASSLGLAGRDTQYF. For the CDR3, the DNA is TGTGCCAGCAGCCTGGGACTAGCGGGACGAGATACGCAGTATTTT.

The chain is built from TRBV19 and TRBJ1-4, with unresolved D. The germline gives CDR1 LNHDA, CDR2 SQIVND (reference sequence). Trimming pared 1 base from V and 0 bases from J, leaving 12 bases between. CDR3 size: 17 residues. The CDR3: CASSIGGVSATNEKLFF. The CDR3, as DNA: TGTGCCAGTAGTATAGGGGGAGTATCTGCAACTAATGAAAAACTGTTTTTT.

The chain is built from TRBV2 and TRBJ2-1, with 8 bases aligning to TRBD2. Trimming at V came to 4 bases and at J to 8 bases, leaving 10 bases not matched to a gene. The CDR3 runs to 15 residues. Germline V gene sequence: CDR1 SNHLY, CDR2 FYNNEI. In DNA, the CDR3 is TGTGCCAGCAGTGCGACTAGCGCCCCGACCTATGAGCAGTTCTTC. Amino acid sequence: CASSATSAPTYEQFF.

CDR3 sequence reads: CASSVSGQGTYEQYV. The CDR3 DNA sequence: TGTGCCAGCAGCGTTTCCGGACAGGGAACCTACGAGCAGTACGTC. This sequence joins TRBV7-2 and TRBJ2-7; 8 nucleotides line up with TRBD1. CDR3 size: 15 residues. CDR1 is SGHTA, CDR2 FQGNSA, per germline. J lost 2 bases, V lost 5 bases, and 8 bases had no gene match.

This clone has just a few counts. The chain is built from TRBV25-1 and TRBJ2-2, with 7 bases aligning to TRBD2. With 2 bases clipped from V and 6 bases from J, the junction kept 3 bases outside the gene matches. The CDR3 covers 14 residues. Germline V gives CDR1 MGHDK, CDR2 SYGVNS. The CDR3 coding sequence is TGTGCCAGCAGTGAACAGGGAGGGGCCGGGGAGCTGTTTTTT. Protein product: CASSEQGGAGELFF.

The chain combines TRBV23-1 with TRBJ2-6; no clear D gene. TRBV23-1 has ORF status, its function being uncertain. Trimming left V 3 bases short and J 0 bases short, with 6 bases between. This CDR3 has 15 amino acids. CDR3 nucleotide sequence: TGCGCCAGCAGTCAGAGCTACTCTGGGGCCAACGTCCTGACTTTC. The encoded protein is CASSQSYSGANVLTF.

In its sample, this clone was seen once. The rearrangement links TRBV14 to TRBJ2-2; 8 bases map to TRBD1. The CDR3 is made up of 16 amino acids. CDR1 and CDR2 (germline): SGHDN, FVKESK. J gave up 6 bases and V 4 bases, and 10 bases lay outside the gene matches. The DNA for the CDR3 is TGTGCCAGCAGCCCCCGGACAGGGATTAATGCCGGGGAGCTGTTTTTT. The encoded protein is CASSPRTGINAGELFF.

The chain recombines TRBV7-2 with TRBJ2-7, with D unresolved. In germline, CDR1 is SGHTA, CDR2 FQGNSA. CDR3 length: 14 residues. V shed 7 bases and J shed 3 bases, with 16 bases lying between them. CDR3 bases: TGTGCCAGCACCGACCGACAAAGTGGCTACGAGCAGTACTTC. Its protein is CASTDRQSGYEQYF.

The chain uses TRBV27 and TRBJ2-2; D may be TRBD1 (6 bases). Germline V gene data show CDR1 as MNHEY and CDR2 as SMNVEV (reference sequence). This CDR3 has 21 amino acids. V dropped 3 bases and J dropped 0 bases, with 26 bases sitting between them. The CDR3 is CASSLALRDIWSLANTGELFF. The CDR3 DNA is TGTGCCAGCAGTTTGGCTCTTCGGGACATCTGGAGCCTAGCGAACACCGGGGAGCTGTTTTTT.

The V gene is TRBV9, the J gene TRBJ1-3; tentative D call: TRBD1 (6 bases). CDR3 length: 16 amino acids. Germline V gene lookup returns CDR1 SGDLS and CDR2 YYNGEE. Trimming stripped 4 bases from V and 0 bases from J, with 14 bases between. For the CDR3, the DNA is TGTGCCAGCAGCCCCCGACAGGAAACCTCTGGAAACACCATATATTTT. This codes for CASSPRQETSGNTIYF.

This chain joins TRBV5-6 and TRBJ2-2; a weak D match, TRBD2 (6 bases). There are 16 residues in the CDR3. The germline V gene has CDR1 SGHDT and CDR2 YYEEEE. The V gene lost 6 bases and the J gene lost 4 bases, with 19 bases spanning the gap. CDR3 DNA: TGTGCCAGCACTCGGACTACCCTCAGGGCCACCGGGGAGCTGTTTTTT. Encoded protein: CASTRTTLRATGELFF.

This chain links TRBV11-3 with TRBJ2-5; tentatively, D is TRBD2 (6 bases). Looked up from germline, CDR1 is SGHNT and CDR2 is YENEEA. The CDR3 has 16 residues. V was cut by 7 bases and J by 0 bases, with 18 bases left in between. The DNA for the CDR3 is TGTGCCAGCACCCCCCTTTTGGGAGGCAACCAAGAGACCCAGTACTTC. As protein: CASTPLLGGNQETQYF.

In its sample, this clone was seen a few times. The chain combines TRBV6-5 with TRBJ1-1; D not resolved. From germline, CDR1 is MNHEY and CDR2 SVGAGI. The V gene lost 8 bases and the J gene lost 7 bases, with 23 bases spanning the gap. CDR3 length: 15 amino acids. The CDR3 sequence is CASCSAPPSSGEAFF. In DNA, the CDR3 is TGTGCCAGCTGCTCTGCTCCGCCAAGTTCAGGTGAAGCTTTCTTT.

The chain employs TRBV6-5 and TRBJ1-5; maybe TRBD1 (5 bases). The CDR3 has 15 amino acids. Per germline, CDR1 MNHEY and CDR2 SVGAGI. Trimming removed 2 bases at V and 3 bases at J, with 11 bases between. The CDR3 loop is CASSYSAGPNQPQHF. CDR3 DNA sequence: TGTGCCAGCAGTTACAGTGCAGGGCCCAATCAGCCCCAGCATTTT.

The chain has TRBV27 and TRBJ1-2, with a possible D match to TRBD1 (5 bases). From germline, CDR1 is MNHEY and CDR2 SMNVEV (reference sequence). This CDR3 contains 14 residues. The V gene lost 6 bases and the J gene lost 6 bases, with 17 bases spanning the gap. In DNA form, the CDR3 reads TGTGCCAGCAGAAGGTTTCAGGGATGGAATGGCTACACCTTC. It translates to CASRRFQGWNGYTF.

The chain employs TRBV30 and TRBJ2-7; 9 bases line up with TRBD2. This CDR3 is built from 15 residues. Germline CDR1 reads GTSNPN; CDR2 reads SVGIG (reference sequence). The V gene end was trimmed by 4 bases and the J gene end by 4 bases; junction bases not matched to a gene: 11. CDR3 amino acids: CAWTPPGLARYEQYV. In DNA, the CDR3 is TGTGCCTGGACTCCACCCGGACTAGCGAGGTACGAGCAGTACGTC.